One and the same sample provided the 3 T cell receptor beta chains below, sequenced in a study of regulatory T cells in long-lasting Graves disease. Investigators prepared the TCR beta libraries by applying iRepertoire HTBI primers and Arm-PCR of CDR3 regions. One entry per CDR3 protein, called by TCRdb with MiXCR from the multiplex PCR reads. The table lists about 440,000 distinct CDR3 sequences, around 14% of them singletons. The time point denotes: newly diagnosed GD, antithyroid drugs for less than 3 months. Researchers made the TCR library from RNA that was extracted from PBMCs. In addition, the sample was reused for a study of T cells in Graves' hyperthyroidism and ophthalmopathy.

The source was peripheral blood mononuclear cells (PBMCs), collected at new diagnosis, from a patient treated with antithyroid drugs. All receptors come from a woman aged 30 to 39 with Graves disease.

This clonotype has at least ten counts. V and J are TRBV5-1 and TRBJ2-7, with TRBD1 as a possible D gene (5 bases). The V end lost 5 bases, the J end lost 5 bases, and 14 bases lay between the germline ends. The CDR3 has 13 residues. Germline CDR1 reads SGHRS; CDR2 reads YFSETQ. CDR3 amino acids: CASSPLIGDEQYF. The CDR3 region has the DNA TGCGCCAGCAGTCCCCTCATAGGGGACGAGCAGTACTTC.

This clonotype was picked up a small number of times. Just one base apart from a much larger clone, this may be a read error. This chain connects TRBV12-3 or TRBV12-4 to TRBJ1-1, with a weak D call TRBD1 (5 bases). V lost 3 bases and J 6 bases, leaving 14 bases between the germline ends. The CDR3 spans 14 residues. CDR3 DNA: TGTGCCAGCAGTTTCTCCAGGGTTGGAGCTGAAGCTTTCTTT. Translated, it gives CASSFSRVGAEAFF.

This clonotype was detected a few times. This chain's CDR3 is CASSRGQGSSATNEKLFF. The CDR3 nucleotides read TGTGCCAGCAGCCGTGGACAGGGTAGTAGCGCAACTAATGAAAAACTGTTTTTT. This rearrangement joins TRBV9 to TRBJ1-4; TRBD1 matches at 8 bases. There are 18 residues in the CDR3. V was clipped by 4 bases and J by 0 bases; unmatched bases: 11. Germline loops: CDR1 SGDLS, CDR2 YYNGEE.